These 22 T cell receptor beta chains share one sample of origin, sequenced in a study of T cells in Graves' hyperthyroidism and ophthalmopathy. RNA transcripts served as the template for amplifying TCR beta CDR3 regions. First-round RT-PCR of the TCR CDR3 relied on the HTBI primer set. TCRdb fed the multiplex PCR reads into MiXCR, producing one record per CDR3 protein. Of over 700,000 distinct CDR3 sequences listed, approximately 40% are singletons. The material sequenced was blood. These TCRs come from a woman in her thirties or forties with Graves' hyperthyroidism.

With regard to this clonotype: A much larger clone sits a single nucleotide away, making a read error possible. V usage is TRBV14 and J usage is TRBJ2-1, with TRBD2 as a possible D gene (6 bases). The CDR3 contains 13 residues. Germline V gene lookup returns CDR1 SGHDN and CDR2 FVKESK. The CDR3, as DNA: TGTGCCAGCAGCCAACGGGAGCGGGCCAAGCAGCTCTTC. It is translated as CASSQRERAKQLF.

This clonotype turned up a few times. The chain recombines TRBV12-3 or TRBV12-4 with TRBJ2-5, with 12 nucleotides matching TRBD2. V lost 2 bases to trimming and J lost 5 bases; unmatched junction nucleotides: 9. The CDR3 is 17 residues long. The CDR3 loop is CASSLSSSGGATETQYF. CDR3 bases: TGTGCCAGCAGTTTATCCTCTAGCGGGGGGGCCACGGAGACCCAGTACTTC.

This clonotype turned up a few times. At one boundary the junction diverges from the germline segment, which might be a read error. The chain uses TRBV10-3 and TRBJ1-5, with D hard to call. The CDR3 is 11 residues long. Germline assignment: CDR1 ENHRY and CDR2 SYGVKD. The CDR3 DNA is TGTGCCATCAGTGAGTCGGTATCCCGGCGGTTT. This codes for CAISESVSRRF.

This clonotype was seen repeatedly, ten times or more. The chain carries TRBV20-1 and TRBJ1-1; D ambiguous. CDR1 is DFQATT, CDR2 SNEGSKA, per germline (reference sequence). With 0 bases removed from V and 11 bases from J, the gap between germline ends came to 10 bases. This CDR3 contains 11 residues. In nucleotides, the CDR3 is TGCAGTGCTAGAGATGCCCCAGGTGCTTTCTTT. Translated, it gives CSARDAPGAFF.

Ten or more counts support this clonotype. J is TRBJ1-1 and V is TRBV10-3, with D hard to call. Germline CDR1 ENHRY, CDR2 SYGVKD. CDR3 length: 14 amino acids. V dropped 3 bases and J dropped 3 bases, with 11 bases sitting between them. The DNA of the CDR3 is TGTGCCATCAGTGATTCAACCACGGACACTGAAGCTTTCTTT. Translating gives CAISDSTTDTEAFF.

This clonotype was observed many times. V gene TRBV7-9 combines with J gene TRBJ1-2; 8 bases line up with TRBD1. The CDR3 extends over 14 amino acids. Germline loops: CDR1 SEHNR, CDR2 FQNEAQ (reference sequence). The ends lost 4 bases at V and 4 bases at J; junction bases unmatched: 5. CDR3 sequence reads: CASSSQGAGYGYTF. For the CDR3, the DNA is TGTGCCAGCAGCTCGCAGGGGGCAGGCTATGGCTACACCTTC.

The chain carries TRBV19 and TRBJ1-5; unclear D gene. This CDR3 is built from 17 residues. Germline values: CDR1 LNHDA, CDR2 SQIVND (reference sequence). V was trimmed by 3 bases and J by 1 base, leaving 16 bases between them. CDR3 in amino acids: CASSISFHSQSNQPQHF. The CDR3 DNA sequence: TGTGCCAGTAGTATCTCGTTCCATTCCCAAAGCAATCAGCCCCAGCATTTT.

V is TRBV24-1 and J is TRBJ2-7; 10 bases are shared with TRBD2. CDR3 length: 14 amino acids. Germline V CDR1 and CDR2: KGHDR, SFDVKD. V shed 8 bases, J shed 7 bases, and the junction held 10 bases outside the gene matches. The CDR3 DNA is TGTGCCACCATGACTAGCGGGCCCTACAATGAGCAGTACTTC. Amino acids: CATMTSGPYNEQYF.

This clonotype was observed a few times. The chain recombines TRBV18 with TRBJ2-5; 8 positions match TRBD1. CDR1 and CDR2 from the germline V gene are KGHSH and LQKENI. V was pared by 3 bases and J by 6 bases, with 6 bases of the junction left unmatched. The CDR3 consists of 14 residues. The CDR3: CASSPGDRLKTQYF. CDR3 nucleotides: TGTGCCAGCTCACCCGGGGACAGGCTAAAGACCCAGTACTTC.

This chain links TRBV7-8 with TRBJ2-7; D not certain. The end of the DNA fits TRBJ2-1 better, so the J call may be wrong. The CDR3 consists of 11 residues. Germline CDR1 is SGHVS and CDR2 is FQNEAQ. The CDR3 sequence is CASRRVNEQFF. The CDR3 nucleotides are TGTGCCAGCAGACGCGTCAATGAGCAGTTCTTC.

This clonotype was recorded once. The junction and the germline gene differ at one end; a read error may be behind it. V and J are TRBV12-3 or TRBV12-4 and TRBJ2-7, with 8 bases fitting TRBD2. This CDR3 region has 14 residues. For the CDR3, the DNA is TGTGCCAGCAGTTTTGCGGGAGGCGAGTACGGGCAGTACTTC. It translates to CASSFAGGEYGQYF.

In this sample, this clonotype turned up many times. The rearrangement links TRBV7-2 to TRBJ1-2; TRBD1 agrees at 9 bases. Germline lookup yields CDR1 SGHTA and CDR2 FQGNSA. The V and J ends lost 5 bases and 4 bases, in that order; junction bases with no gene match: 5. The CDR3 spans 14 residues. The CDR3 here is CASSPQGASYGYTF. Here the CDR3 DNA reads TGTGCCAGCAGCCCACAGGGGGCGAGCTATGGCTACACCTTC.

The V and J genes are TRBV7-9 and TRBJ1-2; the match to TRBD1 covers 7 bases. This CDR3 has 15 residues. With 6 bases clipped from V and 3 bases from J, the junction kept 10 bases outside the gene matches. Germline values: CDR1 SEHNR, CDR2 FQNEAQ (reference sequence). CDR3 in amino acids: CASRGDREGHYGYTF. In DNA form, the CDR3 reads TGTGCCAGCAGGGGAGACAGGGAGGGACACTATGGCTACACCTTC.

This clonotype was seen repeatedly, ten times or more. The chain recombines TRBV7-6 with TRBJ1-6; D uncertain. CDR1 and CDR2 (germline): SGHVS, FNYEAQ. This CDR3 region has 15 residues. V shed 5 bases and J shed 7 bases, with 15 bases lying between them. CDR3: CASSGNTDNNSPLHF. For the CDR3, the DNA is TGTGCCAGCAGCGGTAATACAGATAACAATTCACCCCTCCACTTT.

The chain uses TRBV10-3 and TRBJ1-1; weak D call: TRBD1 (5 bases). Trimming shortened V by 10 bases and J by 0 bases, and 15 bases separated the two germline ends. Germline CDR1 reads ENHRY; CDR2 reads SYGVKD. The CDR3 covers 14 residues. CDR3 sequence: CASRTGVVNTEAFF. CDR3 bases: TGTGCCAGCAGAACGGGGGTGGTGAACACTGAAGCTTTCTTT.

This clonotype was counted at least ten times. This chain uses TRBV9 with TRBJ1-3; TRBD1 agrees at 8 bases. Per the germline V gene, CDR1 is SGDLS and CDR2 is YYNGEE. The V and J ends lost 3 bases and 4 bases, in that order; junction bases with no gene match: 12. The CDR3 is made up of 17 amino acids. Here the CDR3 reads CASSDPGTGGTGNTIYF. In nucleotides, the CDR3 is TGTGCCAGCAGCGACCCCGGGACAGGCGGAACCGGAAACACCATATATTTT.

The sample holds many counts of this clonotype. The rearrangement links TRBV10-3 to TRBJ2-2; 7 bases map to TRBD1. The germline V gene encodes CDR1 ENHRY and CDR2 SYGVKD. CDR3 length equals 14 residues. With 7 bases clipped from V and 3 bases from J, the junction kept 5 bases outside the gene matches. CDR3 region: CAIKSGTDTGELFF. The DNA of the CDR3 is TGTGCCATCAAATCCGGGACAGACACCGGGGAGCTGTTTTTT.

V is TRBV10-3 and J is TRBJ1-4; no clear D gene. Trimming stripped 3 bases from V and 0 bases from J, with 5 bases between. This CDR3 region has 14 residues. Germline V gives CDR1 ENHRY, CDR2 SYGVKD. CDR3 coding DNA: TGTGCCATCAGTGACGAGACAACTAATGAAAAACTGTTTTTT. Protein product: CAISDETTNEKLFF.

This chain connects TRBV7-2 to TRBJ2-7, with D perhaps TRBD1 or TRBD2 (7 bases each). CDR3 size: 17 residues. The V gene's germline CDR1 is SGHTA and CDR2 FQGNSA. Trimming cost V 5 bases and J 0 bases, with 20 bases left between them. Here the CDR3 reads CASSQTLTGDYSYEQYF. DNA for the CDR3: TGTGCCAGCAGCCAAACCCTAACAGGGGACTACTCCTACGAGCAGTACTTC. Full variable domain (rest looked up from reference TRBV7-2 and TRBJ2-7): GAGVSQSPSNKVTEKGKDVELRCDPISGHTALYWYRQSLGQGLEFLIYFQGNSAPDKSGLPSDRFSAERTGGSVSTLTIQRTQQEDSAVYLCASSQTLTGDYSYEQYFGPGTRLTVT.

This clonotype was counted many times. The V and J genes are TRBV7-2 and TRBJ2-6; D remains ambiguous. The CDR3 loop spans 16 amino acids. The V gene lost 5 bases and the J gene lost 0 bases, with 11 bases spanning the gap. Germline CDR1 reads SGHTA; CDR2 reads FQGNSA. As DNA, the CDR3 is TGTGCCAGCAGCGCCCTGCCAACCTCTGGGGCCAACGTCCTGACTTTC. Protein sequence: CASSALPTSGANVLTF. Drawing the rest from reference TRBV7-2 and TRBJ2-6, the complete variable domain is GAGVSQSPSNKVTEKGKDVELRCDPISGHTALYWYRQSLGQGLEFLIYFQGNSAPDKSGLPSDRFSAERTGGSVSTLTIQRTQQEDSAVYLCASSALPTSGANVLTFGAGSRLTVL.

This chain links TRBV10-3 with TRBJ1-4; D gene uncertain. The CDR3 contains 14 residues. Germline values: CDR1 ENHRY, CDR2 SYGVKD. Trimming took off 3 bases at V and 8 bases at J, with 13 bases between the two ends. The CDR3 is CAISDLGGREKLFF. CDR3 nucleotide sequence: TGTGCCATCAGTGACCTGGGCGGGAGAGAAAAACTGTTTTTT.

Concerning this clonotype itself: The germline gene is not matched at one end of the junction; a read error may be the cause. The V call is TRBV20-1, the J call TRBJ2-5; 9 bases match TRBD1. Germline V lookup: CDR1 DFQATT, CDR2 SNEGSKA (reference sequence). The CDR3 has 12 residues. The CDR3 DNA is TGCAGTGCTAGAGATTTTCGGGACAGGGAGAACTTC. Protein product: CSARDFRDRENF.